This T cell receptor (gamma chain) originates from a study of gamma-delta chains in newborns, infants, children. In the study overall: Innate gammadelta T cells reportedly expand polyclonally right after birth, driven by microbial exposure, per the title.

This CDR3 is built from 13 residues. From germline, CDR1 is EGSNGY and CDR2 YDSYNSKV. V was clipped by 0 bases and J by 10 bases; unmatched bases: 5. TCRdb applied CATT to the reads for clone calling. This table holds about 860 gamma-chain clones, approximately 70% found once. This rearrangement joins TRGV2 to TRGJP2. As TCRdb names no J gene, one was assigned here on the basis of a DNA match to germline. Sequencing was done on a sample of blood. This TCR came from a child who was a newborn, infant or young child, either healthy, febrile or measles-vaccinated (not recorded which). As DNA, the CDR3 is TGTGCCACCTGGGACGGGCCCGCTTGGATCAAGACGTTT. Amino acids: CATWDGPAWIKTF.